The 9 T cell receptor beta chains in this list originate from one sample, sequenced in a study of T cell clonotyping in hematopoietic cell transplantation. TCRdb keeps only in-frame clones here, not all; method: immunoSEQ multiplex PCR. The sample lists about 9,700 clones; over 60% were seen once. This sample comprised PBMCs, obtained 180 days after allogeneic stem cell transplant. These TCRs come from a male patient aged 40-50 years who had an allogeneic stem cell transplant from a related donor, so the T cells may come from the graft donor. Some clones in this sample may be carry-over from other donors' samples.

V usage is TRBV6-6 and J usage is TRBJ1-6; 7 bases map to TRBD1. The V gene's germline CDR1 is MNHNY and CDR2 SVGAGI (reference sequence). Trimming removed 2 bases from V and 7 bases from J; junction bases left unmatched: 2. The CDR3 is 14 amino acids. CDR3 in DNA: TGTGCCAGCAGTTACAGGGACAGAAATTCACCCCTCCACTTT. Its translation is CASSYRDRNSPLHF.

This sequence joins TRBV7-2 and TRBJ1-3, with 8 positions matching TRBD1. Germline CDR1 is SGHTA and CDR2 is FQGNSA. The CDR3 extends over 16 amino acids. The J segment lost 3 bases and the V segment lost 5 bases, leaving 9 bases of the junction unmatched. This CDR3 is CASSSRTTGGGNTIYF. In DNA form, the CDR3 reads TGTGCCAGCAGCAGCCGCACAACAGGGGGTGGAAACACCATATATTTT.

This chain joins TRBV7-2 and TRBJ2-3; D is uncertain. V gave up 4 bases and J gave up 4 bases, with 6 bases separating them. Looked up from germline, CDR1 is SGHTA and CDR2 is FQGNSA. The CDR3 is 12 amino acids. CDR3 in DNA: TGTGCCAGCAGCTACACCCCAGATACGCAGTATTTT. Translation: CASSYTPDTQYF.

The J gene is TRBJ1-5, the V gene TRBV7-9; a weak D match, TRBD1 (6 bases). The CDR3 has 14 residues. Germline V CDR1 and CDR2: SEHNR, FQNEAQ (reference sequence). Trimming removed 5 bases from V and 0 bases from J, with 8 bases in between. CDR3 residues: CASSPGHSNQPQHF. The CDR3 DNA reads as TGTGCCAGCAGCCCGGGACATAGCAATCAGCCCCAGCATTTT.

The CDR3 DNA follows: TGTGCCAGCAGCCCCGGGACTACGATTCAGTATTTT. This codes for CASSPGTTIQYF. This chain uses TRBV7-6 with TRBJ2-3, with 7 nucleotides matching TRBD2. V shed 5 bases and J 12 bases; nucleotides not matched to a gene: 8. Germline values: CDR1 SGHVS, CDR2 FNYEAQ. The CDR3 totals 12 residues. The entire variable domain, with the rest obtained from reference TRBV7-6 and TRBJ2-3, is as follows: GAGVSQSPRYKVTKRGQDVALRCDPISGHVSLYWYRQALGQGPEFLTYFNYEAQQDKSGLPNDRFSAERPEGSISTLTIQRTEQRDSAMYRCASSPGTTIQYFGPGTRLTVL.

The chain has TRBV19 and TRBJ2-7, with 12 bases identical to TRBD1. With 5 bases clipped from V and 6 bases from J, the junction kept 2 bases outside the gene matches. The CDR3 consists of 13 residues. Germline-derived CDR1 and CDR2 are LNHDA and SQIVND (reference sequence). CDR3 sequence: CASSPGQGAEQYF. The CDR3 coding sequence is TGTGCCAGTAGTCCGGGACAGGGGGCCGAGCAGTACTTC.

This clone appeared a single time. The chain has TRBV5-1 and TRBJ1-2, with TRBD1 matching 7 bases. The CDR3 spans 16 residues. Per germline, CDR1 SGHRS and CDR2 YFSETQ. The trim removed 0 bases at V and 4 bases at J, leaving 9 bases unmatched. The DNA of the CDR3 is TGCGCCAGCAGCTTGGTTGGACAGGAGACCTCCTATGGCTACACCTTC. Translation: CASSLVGQETSYGYTF.

CDR3 bases: TGTGCCAGCAGCGAGGGGGCGCCAGGGGACGGCTACACCTTC. Protein: CASSEGAPGDGYTF. The chain combines TRBV9 with TRBJ1-2; TRBD1 aligns across 7 bases. This CDR3 comprises 14 residues. The V gene's germline CDR1 is SGDLS and CDR2 YYNGEE. The V and J ends lost 3 bases and 8 bases, in that order; junction bases with no gene match: 10.

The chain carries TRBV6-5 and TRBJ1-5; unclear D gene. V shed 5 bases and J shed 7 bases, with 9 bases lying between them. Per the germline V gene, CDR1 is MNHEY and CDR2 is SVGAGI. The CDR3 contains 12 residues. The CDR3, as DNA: TGTGCCAGCAGTAACCCCAACCAGCCCCAGCATTTT. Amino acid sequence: CASSNPNQPQHF.